Following are 17 T cell receptor beta chains from one sample sequenced in a study of CD8+CD57+ T cells in acquired aplastic anemia. Profiling of TCR beta VDJ combinations and CDR3 sequences used genomic DNA as template. TCRdb re-analysed the reads in MiXCR, keeping a single row per CDR3 protein. This sample carries some 120,000 distinct CDR3 sequences, 48% of them seen once, and the ten largest clones take 2.5% to 3%. The sequencing sample was made of sorted CD4+, CD8+, or CD8+CD57+ T cells (not recorded which) from PBMCs. Receptors were obtained from a human donor in good health, serving as a control.

This clonotype is termed medium-sized. V and J are TRBV2 and TRBJ1-6; D gene uncertain. Trimming shortened V by 2 bases and J by 8 bases, and 10 bases separated the two germline ends. The CDR3 is 14 residues long. CDR1 and CDR2 (germline): SNHLY, FYNNEI. The CDR3 nucleotides are TGTGCCAGCAGTGAAAAGTTGCTAGATTCACCCCTCCACTTT. This encodes CASSEKLLDSPLHF.

This clonotype was seen repeatedly, ten times or more. The chain couples TRBV19 to TRBJ1-5; 7 nucleotides line up with TRBD1. The CDR3 consists of 15 residues. Germline CDR1 LNHDA, CDR2 SQIVND (reference sequence). With 2 bases clipped from V and 0 bases from J, the junction kept 1 base outside the gene matches. The CDR3 region is CASSINRGSNQPQHF. As DNA, the CDR3 is TGTGCCAGTAGTATAAACAGGGGTAGCAATCAGCCCCAGCATTTT. The full variable domain, in which reference TRBV19 and TRBJ1-5 provide the parts outside the CDR3, is DGGITQSPKYLFRKEGQNVTLSCEQNLNHDAMYWYRQDPGQGLRLIYYSQIVNDFQKGDIAEGYSVSREKKESFPLTVTSAQKNPTAFYLCASSINRGSNQPQHFGDGTRLSIL.

This clonotype came up many times. V gene TRBV5-5 combines with J gene TRBJ1-1, with TRBD1 identical over 9 bases. Unmatched junction bases numbered 14, after V lost 1 base and J lost 4 bases. The CDR3 runs to 18 residues. Germline values: CDR1 SGHKS, CDR2 YYEKEE (reference sequence). The chain's CDR3 is CASSLYFVGTGTLTEAFF. CDR3 coding DNA: TGTGCCAGCAGCTTGTATTTTGTCGGGACAGGGACCCTCACTGAAGCTTTCTTT.

This clonotype was seen repeatedly, ten times or more. The chain combines TRBV10-3 with TRBJ1-5; D possibly corresponds to TRBD1 (5 bases). The CDR3 runs 13 residues. V lost 4 bases to trimming and J lost 4 bases, with 8 bases between them. Looked up from germline, CDR1 is ENHRY and CDR2 is SYGVKD. CDR3 protein: CAISAEGNQPQHF. The CDR3 nucleotides read TGTGCCATCAGTGCAGAGGGGAATCAGCCCCAGCATTTT.

V gene TRBV7-2 combines with J gene TRBJ2-7; perhaps D is TRBD1 or TRBD2 (5 bases each). Germline CDR1 reads SGHTA; CDR2 reads FQGNSA. The CDR3 extends over 13 amino acids. V was clipped by 4 bases and J by 2 bases, with 9 bases between them. The CDR3 loop reads CASSCGTPYEQYF. The CDR3 nucleotides are TGTGCCAGCAGCTGTGGGACCCCCTACGAGCAGTACTTC.

The chain combines TRBV4-3 with TRBJ1-6; no clear D gene. CDR1 and CDR2 from the germline V gene are LGHNA and YSLEER. Trimming took 0 bases from V and 7 from J, leaving 10 bases between them. The CDR3 has 15 residues. The CDR3 DNA follows: TGCGCCAGCAGCCAAGATTCGGGATCAAATTCACCCCTCCACTTT. Amino acids: CASSQDSGSNSPLHF.

This chain links TRBV3-1 with TRBJ2-1; TRBD2 is a possible D gene (8 bases). Germline CDR1 is LGHDT and CDR2 is YNNKEL (reference sequence). This CDR3 is built from 15 residues. The germline V and J ends were trimmed by 6 bases and 4 bases, with 16 bases remaining between them. CDR3 DNA sequence: TGTGCCAGCAGTAGGGGGCGGGGGGCTTACAATGAGCAGTTCTTC. It translates to CASSRGRGAYNEQFF.

This clonotype was picked up a small number of times. The chain joins TRBV24-1 to TRBJ2-7; 12 nucleotides line up with TRBD1. CDR1 is KGHDR, CDR2 SFDVKD, per germline. Germline trimming cut 5 bases from V and 5 bases from J; bases unmatched to any gene: 3. This CDR3 spans 14 amino acids. CDR3 sequence: CATSAGTGGDEQYF. The CDR3 DNA follows: TGTGCCACCAGTGCCGGGACAGGGGGCGACGAGCAGTACTTC.

This clonotype was recorded many times. This chain connects TRBV9 to TRBJ1-6, with D hard to call. This CDR3 has 16 amino acids. V was trimmed by 2 bases and J by 0 bases, leaving 9 bases between them. CDR1 is SGDLS and CDR2 is YYNGEE in the germline V gene. The DNA for the CDR3 is TGTGCCAGCAGCGTTGGGGAAAGCTCCTATAATTCACCCCTCCACTTT. It encodes CASSVGESSYNSPLHF.

This clonotype was counted only a few times. The chain combines TRBV29-1 with TRBJ2-5; maybe TRBD1 (5 bases). The CDR3 length is 11 residues. Germline values: CDR1 SQVTM, CDR2 ANQGSEA. The CDR3 loop is CSYRTQETQYF. In nucleotides, the CDR3 is TGCAGTTACAGGACCCAAGAGACCCAGTACTTC. Full variable domain (rest looked up from reference TRBV29-1 and TRBJ2-5): SAVISQKPSRDICQRGTSLTIQCQVDSQVTMMFWYRQQPGQSLTLIATANQGSEATYESGFVIDKFPISRPNLTFSTLTVSNMSPEDSSIYLCSYRTQETQYFGPGTRLLVL.

This sequence joins TRBV20-1 and TRBJ2-1, with 7 bases fitting TRBD1. The J segment lost 4 bases and the V segment lost 5 bases, leaving 5 bases of the junction unmatched. This CDR3 region has 13 residues. Looked up from germline, CDR1 is DFQATT and CDR2 is SNEGSKA (reference sequence). The CDR3 spells CSAPGQVYNEQFF. The CDR3 nucleotides read TGCAGTGCTCCCGGACAGGTTTACAATGAGCAGTTCTTC.

This chain links TRBV18 with TRBJ1-3; tentatively, D is TRBD1 (5 bases). Trimming took off 3 bases at V and 2 bases at J, with 14 bases between the two ends. The germline CDR1 and CDR2 sequences are KGHSH and LQKENI. This CDR3 has 16 amino acids. The CDR3 nucleotides read TGTGCCAGCTCACCGGCCGGGGCTCCCACTGGAAACACCATATATTTT. It yields the protein CASSPAGAPTGNTIYF.

The table lists this clonotype with a few counts. The chain uses TRBV11-1 and TRBJ1-6, with 8 positions matching TRBD1. CDR1 and CDR2 (germline): SGHAT, FQDESV (reference sequence). With 5 bases clipped from V and 6 bases from J, the junction kept 9 bases outside the gene matches. The CDR3 covers 16 residues. Written as DNA, the CDR3 is TGTGCCAGCAGCCTATCTGGACAGGGAAGTAATTCACCCCTCCACTTT. Protein product: CASSLSGQGSNSPLHF.

This clonotype was recorded many times. The chain couples TRBV5-1 to TRBJ2-7; 9 bases match TRBD1. Trimming took 0 bases from V and 2 from J; bases not matched to a gene: 12. Germline V lookup: CDR1 SGHRS, CDR2 YFSETQ. The CDR3 is 18 residues long. The CDR3 reads CASSLGQGERYGTYEQYF. In nucleotides, the CDR3 is TGCGCCAGCAGCTTGGGACAGGGGGAGAGATACGGCACCTACGAGCAGTACTTC.

On this clonotype itself: A much bigger clone sits one base away, suggesting this may be a read error. The V and J genes are TRBV20-1 and TRBJ2-3; D unresolved. The CDR3 spans 13 residues. Germline loops: CDR1 DFQATT, CDR2 SNEGSKA (reference sequence). In DNA, the CDR3 is TGCGGTGCTAGGAGAACTCTCACAGATACGCAGTATTTT. Translation: CGARRTLTDTQYF.

For the CDR3, the DNA is TGTGCTTTAATAGCCAACACTGAAGCTTTCTTT. Translating it yields CALIANTEAFF. This chain joins TRBV2 and TRBJ1-1; D uncertain. Germline V gene lookup returns CDR1 SNHLY and CDR2 FYNNEI. The CDR3 is 11 residues long.

This clonotype was recorded many times. The gene calls are TRBV29-1 and TRBJ1-2, with no clear D. CDR3 length: 16 residues. CDR1 is SQVTM, CDR2 ANQGSEA, per germline. V was trimmed by 4 bases and J by 1 base, leaving 19 bases between them. The CDR3 nucleotides read TGCAGCGTTGCCCCCCACTTCAGTGGTTTTAACTATGGCTACACCTTC. It is translated as CSVAPHFSGFNYGYTF.